This record looks at one TCR beta chain sequence and its context. Its antigen is undetermined. Germline V gene sequence: CDR1 SGHNT, CDR2 YYREEE (reference sequence). Deletions cut 0 bases from V and 0 bases from J, with 8 bases between. CDR3 length equals 15 residues. The source of the sample is a study of cytomegalovirus exposure and HLA in healthy donors. Study results and limitations: A later analysis linked a missense DCLRE1C variant to TCR beta V- and J-gene trimming.

The PCR had 60 Vbeta and 13 Jbeta primers. The protocol was immunoSEQ multiplex PCR, while the TCRdb copy is restricted to in-frame clones and leaves out a portion. The data contain approximately 100,000 clones, roughly 85% of them singletons. The sequence came from a man aged 35-49 years in good health and CMV-seropositive. V and J are TRBV5-4 and TRBJ2-3; D perhaps matches TRBD2 (5 bases). The material sequenced was PBMCs. The CDR3 coding sequence is TGTGCCAGCAGCTTGGCGGGGATTAGCACAGATACGCAGTATTTT. Translation: CASSLAGISTDTQYF.